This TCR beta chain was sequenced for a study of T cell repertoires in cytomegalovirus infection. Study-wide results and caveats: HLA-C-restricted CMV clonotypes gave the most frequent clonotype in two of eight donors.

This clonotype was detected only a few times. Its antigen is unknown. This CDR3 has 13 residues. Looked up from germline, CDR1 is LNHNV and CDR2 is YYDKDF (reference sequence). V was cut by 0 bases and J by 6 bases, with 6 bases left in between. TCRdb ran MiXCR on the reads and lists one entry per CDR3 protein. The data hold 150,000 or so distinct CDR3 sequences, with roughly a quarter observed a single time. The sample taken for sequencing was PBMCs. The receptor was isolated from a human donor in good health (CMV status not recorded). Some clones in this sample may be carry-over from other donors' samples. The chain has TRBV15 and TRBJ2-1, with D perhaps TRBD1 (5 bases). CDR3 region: CATSRDRVNEQFF. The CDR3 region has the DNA TGTGCCACCAGCAGAGACAGGGTCAATGAGCAGTTCTTC. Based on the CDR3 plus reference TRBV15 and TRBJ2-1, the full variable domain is DAMVIQNPRYQVTQFGKPVTLSCSQTLNHNVMYWYQQKSSQAPKLLFHYYDKDFNNEADTPDNFQSRRPNTSFCFLDIRSPGLGDTAMYLCATSRDRVNEQFFGPGTRLTVL.